The 21 T cell receptor beta chains below come from one sample, sequenced in a study of shared clonotypes between healthy human individuals. Some clones are missing from TCRdb's copy, which holds only in-frame ones; the method was immunoSEQ multiplex PCR. The repertoire has millions of clones, approximately 92% of them found once; the top ten carry about 0.13%. The sample taken for sequencing was naive CD4+ T cells sorted from blood. Subset: CD45RA+ positively selected. These receptors originate from a man younger than 35 in good health.

V and J are TRBV11-3 and TRBJ2-2, with D possibly TRBD1 on 6 matching bases. This CDR3 has 15 amino acids. Germline V lookup: CDR1 SGHNT, CDR2 YENEEA. V was shortened by 1 base and J by 4 bases, with 10 bases between the two germline ends. DNA of the CDR3: TGTGCCAGCAGCTTAGCCGGCAGGGGCACCGGGGAGCTGTTTTTT. It is translated as CASSLAGRGTGELFF.

This clone was seen more than once but under ten times. Other nucleotide sequences from this sample produce the same CDR3. V usage is TRBV15 and J usage is TRBJ1-3; D not certain. V was pared by 0 bases and J by 0 bases, with 9 bases between. CDR1 and CDR2 (germline): LNHNV, YYDKDF (reference sequence). The CDR3 is 16 residues long. The CDR3 coding sequence is TGTGCCACCAGCAGAGATCGGGGAAGCTCTGGAAACACCATATATTTT. This encodes CATSRDRGSSGNTIYF.

This sequence joins TRBV25-1 and TRBJ2-7; 8 nucleotides agree with TRBD1. After removal of 5 bases from V and 6 bases from J, the junction contained 6 bases not matched to a gene. This CDR3 region has 13 residues. Germline values: CDR1 MGHDK, CDR2 SYGVNS. CDR3 sequence reads: CASSLGQGSEQYF. For the CDR3, the DNA is TGTGCCAGCAGTCTTGGACAGGGATCCGAGCAGTACTTC.

The CDR3 reads CASSQAYNSPLHF. CDR3 DNA sequence: TGCGCCAGCAGCCAAGCCTATAATTCACCCCTCCACTTT. The gene calls are TRBV4-1 and TRBJ1-6; D gene unclear. The CDR3 length is 13 residues. Germline V gene data show CDR1 as MGHRA and CDR2 as YSYEKL. The germline V and J ends were trimmed by 1 base and 2 bases, with 0 bases remaining between them.

This clone was seen only a few times. This sequence joins TRBV7-2 and TRBJ1-5; TRBD1 matches 8 bases. The V and J ends lost 5 bases and 4 bases, in that order; junction bases with no gene match: 7. This CDR3 comprises 15 residues. Germline assignment: CDR1 SGHTA and CDR2 FQGNSA. CDR3 in DNA: TGTGCCAGCAGCCAGCAGGGGGCTGGAAATCAGCCCCAGCATTTT. It encodes CASSQQGAGNQPQHF.

This chain links TRBV7-9 with TRBJ2-7; the D is unclear. This CDR3 has 13 residues. CDR1 and CDR2 from the germline V gene are SEHNR and FQNEAQ (reference sequence). Trimming took off 5 bases at V and 1 base at J, with 9 bases between the two ends. CDR3 amino acids: CASSTDGSYEQYF. For the CDR3, the DNA is TGTGCCAGCAGCACGGACGGATCCTACGAGCAGTACTTC.

The chain combines TRBV5-6 with TRBJ1-5, with no clear D. Germline V gene sequence: CDR1 SGHDT, CDR2 YYEEEE. This CDR3 comprises 15 residues. The V end was cut by 0 bases, the J end by 3 bases, with 10 bases between. The CDR3 protein is CASSLDGSPNQPQHF. As DNA, the CDR3 is TGTGCCAGCAGCTTGGATGGGAGTCCCAATCAGCCCCAGCATTTT.

The genes are TRBV11-3 and TRBJ2-3; D might be TRBD2 (6 bases). The V and J ends lost 5 bases and 3 bases respectively, with 9 bases between them. This CDR3 spans 13 amino acids. Germline V CDR1 and CDR2: SGHNT, YENEEA. The CDR3 DNA follows: TGTGCCAGCAGCCGGGACTCAACAGATACGCAGTATTTT. Protein: CASSRDSTDTQYF. The variable domain in full, with the rest retrieved from reference TRBV11-3 and TRBJ2-3, is EAGVVQSPRYKIIEKKQPVAFWCNPISGHNTLYWYLQNLGQGPELLIRYENEEAVDDSQLPKDRFSAERLKGVDSTLKIQPAELGDSAVYLCASSRDSTDTQYFGPGTRLTVL.

This clone was detected only a few times. One end of the junction does not line up with germline, which may come from a read error. V and J are TRBV6-6 and TRBJ1-2; 7 bases align to TRBD1. This CDR3 is built from 11 residues. Per the germline V gene, CDR1 is MNHNY and CDR2 is SVGAGI (reference sequence). Here the CDR3 reads CASSPRDRPKF. The CDR3 bases are TGTGCCAGCAGCCCCCGGGACAGACCGAAATTC.

This chain connects TRBV5-1 to TRBJ2-3; D might be TRBD2 (6 bases). This CDR3 is 16 amino acids long. Germline V gene lookup returns CDR1 SGHRS and CDR2 YFSETQ. V was cut by 1 base and J by 7 bases, with 19 bases left in between. CDR3: CASSLSPRAGGNTQYF. As DNA, the CDR3 is TGCGCCAGCAGCTTGTCCCCGCGGGCTGGGGGGAATACGCAGTATTTT.

CDR3 loop: CASSAGRSYEQYF. The DNA of the CDR3 is TGTGCCAGCAGCGCGGGTCGCTCCTACGAGCAGTACTTC. The V and J genes are TRBV9 and TRBJ2-7; no firm D call. From germline, CDR1 is SGDLS and CDR2 YYNGEE. The CDR3 consists of 13 residues. V was shortened by 3 bases and J by 0 bases, with 7 bases between the two germline ends.

V is TRBV9 and J is TRBJ2-2; D remains unclear. This CDR3 spans 16 amino acids. V was pared by 0 bases and J by 1 base, with 10 bases between. Germline CDR1 and CDR2: SGDLS and YYNGEE. The chain's CDR3 is CASSVGGIMNTGELFF. The CDR3 DNA follows: TGTGCCAGCAGCGTAGGGGGAATCATGAACACCGGGGAGCTGTTTTTT.

V gene TRBV5-1 combines with J gene TRBJ2-1; TRBD2 matches 10 bases. V shed 4 bases, J shed 7 bases, and the junction held 11 bases outside the gene matches. The CDR3 consists of 16 residues. The germline V gene has CDR1 SGHRS and CDR2 YFSETQ. The CDR3 loop is CASSPSSGRSPNEQFF. The CDR3 coding sequence is TGCGCCAGCAGCCCATCTAGCGGGAGATCGCCAAATGAGCAGTTCTTC. The full variable domain, in which reference TRBV5-1 and TRBJ2-1 provide the parts outside the CDR3, is KAGVTQTPRYLIKTRGQQVTLSCSPISGHRSVSWYQQTPGQGLQFLFEYFSETQRNKGNFPGRFSGRQFSNSRSEMNVSTLELGDSALYLCASSPSSGRSPNEQFFGPGTRLTVL.

The rearrangement uses TRBV28 and TRBJ2-5, with 9 positions matching TRBD2. This CDR3 has 16 residues. Germline CDR1 is MDHEN and CDR2 is SYDVKM. J gave up 1 base and V 1 base, and 4 bases lay outside the gene matches. The CDR3 loop is CASSLSFSGGQETQYF. The CDR3 DNA follows: TGTGCCAGCAGTTTATCCTTTAGCGGGGGCCAAGAGACCCAGTACTTC.

The chain links TRBV30 to TRBJ1-2; tentative D call: TRBD1 (6 bases). This CDR3 has 13 amino acids. Trimming removed 3 bases from V and 8 bases from J, with 16 bases in between. CDR1 is GTSNPN, CDR2 SVGIG, per germline (reference sequence). In DNA form, the CDR3 reads TGTGCCTGGAGACAGGGAGCGTTGAACGGCTACACCTTC. It encodes CAWRQGALNGYTF.

About this clone: The same CDR3 arises from other DNA sequences in this sample as well. V and J are TRBV6-6 and TRBJ2-7; D gene uncertain. CDR3 length: 13 residues. V gave up 5 bases and J gave up 4 bases, with 12 bases separating them. The germline CDR1 and CDR2 sequences are MNHNY and SVGAGI (reference sequence). The CDR3 coding sequence is TGTGCCAGCAGTCGTGGACGGTCGTACGAGCAGTACTTC. Encoded protein: CASSRGRSYEQYF.

The V call is TRBV14, the J call TRBJ1-3; D is unclear. Germline V gene lookup returns CDR1 SGHDN and CDR2 FVKESK. This CDR3 contains 14 residues. Trimming stripped 3 bases from V and 0 bases from J, with 6 bases between. Here the CDR3 reads CASSHYNSGNTIYF. The DNA of the CDR3 is TGTGCCAGCAGCCATTATAACTCTGGAAACACCATATATTTT.

The rearrangement uses TRBV5-4 and TRBJ2-5, with TRBD2 identical over 14 bases. The J segment lost 5 bases and the V segment lost 4 bases, leaving 10 bases of the junction unmatched. Germline CDR1 is SGHNT and CDR2 is YYREEE (reference sequence). This CDR3 spans 17 amino acids. The CDR3 reads CASSATSGGAVRETQYF. The DNA of the CDR3 is TGTGCCAGCAGCGCGACTAGCGGGGGGGCCGTCCGCGAGACCCAGTACTTC.

This chain connects TRBV7-2 to TRBJ2-3; possible D gene TRBD2, 5 bases. The germline V and J ends were trimmed by 9 bases and 0 bases, with 16 bases remaining between them. CDR1 is SGHTA and CDR2 is FQGNSA in the germline V gene. The CDR3 runs 15 residues. Here the CDR3 reads CASQALGSSTDTQYF. CDR3 DNA: TGTGCCAGTCAAGCACTAGGTTCTAGCACAGATACGCAGTATTTT.

This chain links TRBV19 with TRBJ1-2, with a tentative D call TRBD1 (5 bases). Germline assignment: CDR1 LNHDA and CDR2 SQIVND (reference sequence). Trimming took 3 bases from V and 2 from J, leaving 10 bases between them. This CDR3 comprises 14 residues. CDR3 sequence: CASSIPRANYGYTF. The CDR3 DNA sequence: TGTGCCAGTAGTATCCCCAGGGCGAACTATGGCTACACCTTC.

Notes on this clone: Additional DNA sequences in this sample encode the identical CDR3. The chain carries TRBV7-2 and TRBJ2-7, with D perhaps matching TRBD2 (6 bases). The CDR3 consists of 14 residues. Germline CDR1 and CDR2: SGHTA and FQGNSA. V dropped 1 base and J dropped 1 base, with 8 bases sitting between them. CDR3: CASSLVGGSYEQYF. The CDR3 nucleotides are TGTGCCAGCAGCTTAGTTGGGGGGTCCTACGAGCAGTACTTC.